The 22 T cell receptor beta chains below all came from one sample that was sequenced in a study of technical replicates of blood from several donors. This table comes from immunoSEQ multiplex PCR, and its TCRdb copy is limited to in-frame clones, with some not included. The profile shows tens of thousands of clones, about 91% of them singletons. The specimen sequenced was T cells isolated from PBMCs. The receptors originated from a human donor in good health.

The rearrangement links TRBV30 to TRBJ2-1, with 10 bases lining up with TRBD2. CDR1 GTSNPN and CDR2 SVGIG come from the germline V gene (reference sequence). Trimming cost V 2 bases and J 3 bases; bases outside gene matches: 1. The CDR3 runs to 14 residues. The CDR3 DNA reads as TGTGCCTGGAGTTCTAGCGGGAGCTACAATGAGCAGTTCTTC. Translating it yields CAWSSSGSYNEQFF. Complete variable domain (other parts from reference TRBV30 and TRBJ2-1): SQTIHQWPATLVQPVGSPLSLECTVEGTSNPNLYWYRQAAGRGLQLLFYSVGIGQISSEVPQNLSASRPQDRQFILSSKKLLLSDSGFYLCAWSSSGSYNEQFFGPGTRLTVL.

This chain connects TRBV2 to TRBJ1-1; 9 positions match TRBD1. The V gene end was trimmed by 6 bases and the J gene end by 6 bases; junction bases not matched to a gene: 5. The CDR3 has 13 amino acids. Germline values: CDR1 SNHLY, CDR2 FYNNEI. As DNA, the CDR3 is TGTGCCAGCAGCCACAGGGACAGGGCTGAAGCTTTCTTT. Protein sequence: CASSHRDRAEAFF.

V is TRBV6-1 and J is TRBJ2-7, with D perhaps matching TRBD2 (6 bases). CDR1 MNHNS and CDR2 SASEGT come from the germline V gene. This CDR3 contains 13 residues. Trimming shortened V by 4 bases and J by 1 base, and 8 bases separated the two germline ends. CDR3 sequence reads: CASSAGLSYEQYF. CDR3 in DNA: TGTGCCAGCAGTGCGGGACTTTCCTACGAGCAGTACTTC.

The J gene is TRBJ1-4, the V gene TRBV29-1; a weak D match, TRBD1 (5 bases). The CDR3 is 13 residues long. V was cut by 3 bases and J by 8 bases, with 13 bases left in between. CDR1 and CDR2 (germline): SQVTM, ANQGSEA. In DNA, the CDR3 is TGCAGCGTTGACGCAGGGCCGGAGGAAAAACTGTTTTTT. Amino acid sequence: CSVDAGPEEKLFF.

This clone was seen just once. V and J are TRBV7-9 and TRBJ2-4; the D gene is possibly TRBD1 (5 bases). This CDR3 contains 15 residues. Trimming shortened V by 0 bases and J by 7 bases, and 13 bases separated the two germline ends. Germline V lookup: CDR1 SEHNR, CDR2 FQNEAQ (reference sequence). The CDR3 nucleotides read TGTGCCAGCAGCTTAGCATTCCAGGGTCTGAACATTCAGTACTTC. Encoded protein: CASSLAFQGLNIQYF.

The rearrangement links TRBV5-1 to TRBJ1-5; no clear D. The germline gives CDR1 SGHRS, CDR2 YFSETQ. The CDR3 totals 13 residues. V lost 0 bases to trimming and J lost 7 bases, with 8 bases between them. The CDR3 nucleotides are TGCGCCAGCAGCTTGGATGCAACACAGCCCCAGCATTTT. Its protein is CASSLDATQPQHF.

The CDR3 sequence is CASSLAVAGGFGNTIYF. CDR3 sequence (DNA): TGTGCCAGCAGCTTAGCCGTGGCAGGGGGTTTTGGAAACACCATATATTTT. The chain joins TRBV7-9 to TRBJ1-3; TRBD1 agrees at 7 bases. The length of the CDR3 is 17 residues. From germline, CDR1 is SEHNR and CDR2 FQNEAQ (reference sequence). The V gene end was trimmed by 0 bases and the J gene end by 3 bases; junction bases not matched to a gene: 8.

V and J are TRBV30 and TRBJ2-5, with 7 bases lining up with TRBD2. The CDR3 totals 14 residues. The trim removed 5 bases at V and 7 bases at J, leaving 13 bases unmatched. Germline V CDR1 and CDR2: GTSNPN, SVGIG (reference sequence). In nucleotides, the CDR3 is TGTGCCTGGGTCCGGGGAGGGACCCTTGGGACCCAGTACTTC. Translating gives CAWVRGGTLGTQYF. Full variable domain (missing parts from reference TRBV30 and TRBJ2-5): SQTIHQWPATLVQPVGSPLSLECTVEGTSNPNLYWYRQAAGRGLQLLFYSVGIGQISSEVPQNLSASRPQDRQFILSSKKLLLSDSGFYLCAWVRGGTLGTQYFGPGTRLLVL.

The chain recombines TRBV29-1 with TRBJ2-7; 7 bases are shared with TRBD1. CDR3 length: 13 residues. With V trimmed by 3 bases and J by 2 bases, 4 bases remained unmatched. Germline assignment: CDR1 SQVTM and CDR2 ANQGSEA. The CDR3 sequence is CSVETTGPYEQYF. CDR3 sequence (DNA): TGCAGCGTTGAGACGACAGGGCCCTACGAGCAGTACTTC.

This sequence joins TRBV28 and TRBJ2-7, with 9 bases matching TRBD2. Germline V lookup: CDR1 MDHEN, CDR2 SYDVKM. This CDR3 spans 15 amino acids. V dropped 2 bases and J dropped 5; count of bases not matched to a gene: 7. The CDR3 DNA sequence: TGTGCCAGCAGTTTAGCGGGAGGGCCCGGTAACGAGCAGTACTTC. Amino acid sequence: CASSLAGGPGNEQYF.

This chain uses TRBV19 with TRBJ2-1, with 10 bases that match TRBD1. Unmatched junction bases numbered 5, after V lost 0 bases and J lost 3 bases. The germline V gene encodes CDR1 LNHDA and CDR2 SQIVND (reference sequence). CDR3 length equals 17 residues. The CDR3 coding sequence is TGTGCCAGTAGTATAGATCGCCGGGACAGGGGCTACAATGAGCAGTTCTTC. Amino acids: CASSIDRRDRGYNEQFF.

The chain couples TRBV2 to TRBJ1-1; D is uncertain. The CDR3 covers 10 residues. Trimming shortened V by 8 bases and J by 5 bases, and 6 bases separated the two germline ends. Germline V CDR1 and CDR2: SNHLY, FYNNEI. CDR3 in amino acids: CASSQTEAFF. The CDR3 nucleotides are TGTGCCAGCTCTCAGACTGAAGCTTTCTTT. Together with reference TRBV2 and TRBJ1-1, the CDR3 gives the full variable domain: EPEVTQTPSHQVTQMGQEVILRCVPISNHLYFYWYRQILGQKVEFLVSFYNNEISEKSEIFDDQFSVERPDGSNFTLKIRSTKLEDSAMYFCASSQTEAFFGQGTRLTVV.

The rearrangement links TRBV9 to TRBJ2-1; weak D call: TRBD1 (5 bases). Trimming stripped 4 bases from V and 8 bases from J, with 13 bases between. Germline lookup yields CDR1 SGDLS and CDR2 YYNGEE. The CDR3 runs 13 residues. The CDR3 nucleotides read TGTGCCAGCAGCAAAATAGGGGTAGATGAGCAGTTCTTC. As protein: CASSKIGVDEQFF.

This clone was recorded once. This chain links TRBV7-9 with TRBJ2-5, with D perhaps TRBD2 (6 bases). The germline CDR1 and CDR2 sequences are SEHNR and FQNEAQ (reference sequence). V was cut by 10 bases and J by 2 bases, with 17 bases left in between. This CDR3 has 14 residues. The CDR3 DNA reads as TGTGCCACTAGACCCGGGAGCACGCAAGAGACCCAGTACTTC. Translating gives CATRPGSTQETQYF.

The CDR3 is CASSFNGMGTGGGNTIYF. The CDR3 region has the DNA TGTGCCAGCAGCTTTAACGGAATGGGGACAGGTGGGGGAAACACCATATATTTT. The chain carries TRBV7-2 and TRBJ1-3, with 8 bases lining up with TRBD1. The CDR3 runs to 18 residues. Germline V gene data show CDR1 as SGHTA and CDR2 as FQGNSA. Unmatched junction bases numbered 14, after V lost 3 bases and J lost 4 bases.

The rearrangement uses TRBV5-6 and TRBJ2-1, with a weak D call TRBD2 (5 bases). This CDR3 comprises 12 residues. The V gene lost 4 bases and the J gene lost 5 bases, with 7 bases spanning the gap. From germline, CDR1 is SGHDT and CDR2 YYEEEE. DNA of the CDR3: TGTGCCAGCAGCCCTAGCAACAATGAGCAGTTCTTC. Translated: CASSPSNNEQFF.

CDR3 coding DNA: TGTGCCAGCAGCCTCGACACGGGAAACACCATATATTTT. The encoded protein is CASSLDTGNTIYF. V and J are TRBV5-6 and TRBJ1-3; D is unclear. V dropped 4 bases and J dropped 4 bases, with 9 bases sitting between them. The CDR3 covers 13 residues. CDR1 is SGHDT and CDR2 is YYEEEE in the germline V gene.

The CDR3 loop is CAISETTGTANEKLFF. The DNA of the CDR3 is TGTGCCATCAGTGAGACGACCGGGACAGCAAATGAAAAACTGTTTTTT. The chain recombines TRBV10-3 with TRBJ1-4, with TRBD1 identical over 7 bases. Germline CDR1 is ENHRY and CDR2 is SYGVKD. V gave up 2 bases and J gave up 5 bases; unmatched junction bases: 8. The length of the CDR3 is 16 residues.

CDR3 region: CASSQGLAAYSTDTQYF. The CDR3 coding sequence is TGTGCCAGCAGCCAGGGACTAGCGGCATATAGCACAGATACGCAGTATTTT. The rearrangement uses TRBV7-2 and TRBJ2-3; 11 bases align to TRBD2. CDR1 SGHTA and CDR2 FQGNSA come from the germline V gene. This CDR3 spans 17 amino acids. The junction had 7 bases not matched to a gene; V was cut back by 5 bases and J by 0 bases.

V is TRBV28 and J is TRBJ2-1; 10 nucleotides match TRBD1. This CDR3 region has 17 residues. Germline lookup yields CDR1 MDHEN and CDR2 SYDVKM. The trim removed 3 bases at V and 8 bases at J, leaving 13 bases unmatched. CDR3 sequence reads: CASSFPPDRGRMDEQFF. In DNA form, the CDR3 reads TGTGCCAGCAGTTTCCCGCCAGACAGGGGGCGTATGGATGAGCAGTTCTTC.

This chain uses TRBV19 with TRBJ2-7, with a possible D match to TRBD2 (5 bases). V was clipped by 6 bases and J by 2 bases, with 17 bases between them. Germline-derived CDR1 and CDR2 are LNHDA and SQIVND (reference sequence). The length of the CDR3 is 15 residues. The CDR3 is CASSQGWGETYEQYF. The CDR3 nucleotides read TGTGCCAGTAGCCAAGGATGGGGAGAAACCTACGAGCAGTACTTC.

The chain uses TRBV5-4 and TRBJ1-5; a weak D match, TRBD1 (5 bases). Germline CDR1 SGHNT, CDR2 YYREEE (reference sequence). Trimming stripped 4 bases from V and 1 base from J, with 12 bases between. The length of the CDR3 is 15 residues. The DNA of the CDR3 is TGTGCCAGCAGCCCGGGGGTGAGCAGCAATCAGCCCCAGCATTTT. Its protein product is CASSPGVSSNQPQHF.